The 5 T cell receptor beta chains presented below share a single source sample, sequenced in a study of control samples from healthy donors and cancer patients. TCRdb keeps only in-frame clones here, not all; method: immunoSEQ multiplex PCR. The sample has around 93,000 clones; 88% are singletons. Sequencing was carried out using blood. The receptors originated from a man younger than 45 in good health.

The V and J genes are TRBV12-3 or TRBV12-4 and TRBJ2-3; D not certain. The V and J ends lost 2 bases and 2 bases respectively, with 2 bases between them. The CDR3 totals 12 residues. This CDR3 reads CASSLNTDTQYF. CDR3 coding DNA: TGTGCCAGCAGTTTAAACACAGATACGCAGTATTTT.

The rearrangement uses TRBV2 and TRBJ1-3; 10 positions agree with TRBD1. The CDR3 contains 14 residues. Germline loops: CDR1 SNHLY, CDR2 FYNNEI. Germline trimming cut 8 bases from V and 9 bases from J; bases unmatched to any gene: 10. As DNA, the CDR3 is TGTGCCAGCGGCTGGGGACAGGGGTATGGCACCATATATTTT. This codes for CASGWGQGYGTIYF. Full variable domain (remainder filled in from reference TRBV2 and TRBJ1-3): EPEVTQTPSHQVTQMGQEVILRCVPISNHLYFYWYRQILGQKVEFLVSFYNNEISEKSEIFDDQFSVERPDGSNFTLKIRSTKLEDSAMYFCASGWGQGYGTIYFGEGSWLTVV.

The rearrangement uses TRBV6-6 and TRBJ2-3, with a possible D match to TRBD1 (6 bases). The V end lost 4 bases, the J end lost 0 bases, and 11 bases lay between the germline ends. Germline V gives CDR1 MNHNY, CDR2 SVGAGI (reference sequence). CDR3 length equals 15 residues. The CDR3 nucleotides read TGTGCCAGCAGTTCGCCCAGGGGAAGCACAGATACGCAGTATTTT. Its translation is CASSSPRGSTDTQYF.

This clone appeared a few times. The V gene is TRBV9, the J gene TRBJ1-1; possible D gene TRBD1, 5 bases. This CDR3 region has 14 residues. V lost 0 bases to trimming and J lost 5 bases, with 11 bases between them. The germline V gene encodes CDR1 SGDLS and CDR2 YYNGEE. CDR3 in amino acids: CASSVDPGQTEAFF. The CDR3 nucleotides are TGTGCCAGCAGCGTAGATCCAGGGCAGACTGAAGCTTTCTTT.

The chain carries TRBV6-2 or TRBV6-3 and TRBJ1-1; the D gene is possibly TRBD1 (6 bases). V was shortened by 2 bases and J by 1 base, with 8 bases between the two germline ends. CDR1 is MNHEY and CDR2 is SVGEGT in the germline V gene. The CDR3 sequence is 14 residues long. The CDR3 nucleotides read TGTGCCAGCAGTTACCTGGGACAGAACACTGAAGCTTTCTTT. Amino acids: CASSYLGQNTEAFF.